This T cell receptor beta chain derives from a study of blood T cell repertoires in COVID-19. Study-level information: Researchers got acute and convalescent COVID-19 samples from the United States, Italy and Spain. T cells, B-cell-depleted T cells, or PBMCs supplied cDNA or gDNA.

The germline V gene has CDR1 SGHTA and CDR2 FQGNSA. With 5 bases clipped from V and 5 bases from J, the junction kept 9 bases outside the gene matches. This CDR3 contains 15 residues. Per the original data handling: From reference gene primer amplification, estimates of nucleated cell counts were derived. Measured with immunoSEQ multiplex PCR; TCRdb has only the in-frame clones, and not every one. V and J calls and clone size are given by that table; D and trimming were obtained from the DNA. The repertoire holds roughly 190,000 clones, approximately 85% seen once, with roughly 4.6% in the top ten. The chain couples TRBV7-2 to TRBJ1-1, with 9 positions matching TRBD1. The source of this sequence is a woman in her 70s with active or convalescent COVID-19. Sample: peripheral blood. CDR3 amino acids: CASSRPGQGRTEAFF. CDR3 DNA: TGTGCCAGCAGCCGTCCCGGACAGGGGAGAACTGAAGCTTTCTTT.